The text below deals with one T cell receptor beta chain. The read terminates 3 residues before the CDR3 end, so the remaining end is supplied by the germline J gene. The data derive from a study of T cells in women clearing cervical HPV infection. Assay: immunoSEQ multiplex PCR; the TCRdb copy retains only in-frame clones and omits some. This sample contains about 39,000 clones. From germline, CDR1 is SNHLY and CDR2 FYNNEI. This CDR3 contains 15 residues. The sample comprised blood buffy coat. This sequence joins TRBV2 and TRBJ2-3; 9 bases fit TRBD1. This TCR was sampled from a woman between 18 and 70 years old with a cervical HPV16 infection that either progressed to CIN3+ or cleared (not recorded which). The sequenced part of the CDR3 DNA is TGTGCCAGCAAACTCGGGACAGGGAACAATCAGCCG. Amino acids: CASKLGTGNNQP. The complete CDR3 protein is CASKLGTGNNQPQYF.